The following is a T cell receptor (beta chain) sequence with its context. Its antigen is undetermined. This record belongs to a study of cytomegalovirus exposure and HLA in healthy donors. Points from the study as a whole: Near-uniform donor sequencing depth was presumed by presence/absence analyses. The classifier was said to identify cytomegalovirus status with high specificity and sensitivity.

As for the donors, each was a healthy bone marrow donor. PCR was performed using 60 Vbeta and 13 Jbeta primers. This table comes from immunoSEQ multiplex PCR, and its TCRdb copy is limited to in-frame clones, with some not included. The sample table sets out about 140,000 clones. Sequencing was performed on PBMCs. The sequence was collected from a male donor in good health and CMV-seronegative.

The CDR3 region has the DNA TGCAGCGCTGGGACTGAGAATAATGAGCAGTTCTTC. It encodes CSAGTENNEQFF. The rearrangement uses TRBV29-1 and TRBJ2-1; D perhaps matches TRBD2 (6 bases). Germline CDR1 reads SQVTM; CDR2 reads ANQGSEA. The CDR3 runs to 12 residues. The germline V and J ends were trimmed by 7 bases and 7 bases, with 14 bases remaining between them.